This passage covers 5 T cell receptor beta chains from one sample sequenced in a study of T-cell memory formation after mild COVID-19. TCRdb used MiXCR to reprocess the 5' RACE reads, holding one entry per CDR3 protein. Of 170,000 or so distinct CDR3 sequences listed, about a fifth are singletons. The source material was PBMCs or a T cell subset sorted from them (not recorded which). The receptors here all came from an adult woman who had mild COVID-19 (a few samples of this study predate the infection). Cell type and time point are not known.

This clonotype was seen more than once but under ten times. CDR3 coding DNA: TGTGCCAGCAGTTTGGACAGGGCTGGAAACACCATATATTTT. It yields the protein CASSLDRAGNTIYF. This chain joins TRBV2 and TRBJ1-3, with 8 bases lining up with TRBD1. Trimming cost V 5 bases and J 2 bases; bases outside gene matches: 2. CDR1 and CDR2 (germline): SNHLY, FYNNEI. This CDR3 has 14 amino acids.

The V and J genes are TRBV9 and TRBJ2-7, with 7 bases that match TRBD2. There are 14 residues in the CDR3. The trim removed 0 bases at V and 6 bases at J, leaving 6 bases unmatched. In germline, CDR1 is SGDLS, CDR2 YYNGEE. This CDR3 is CASSVGGRASEQYF. DNA of the CDR3: TGTGCCAGCAGCGTAGGTGGGAGGGCCTCCGAGCAGTACTTC.

V is TRBV29-1 and J is TRBJ1-2; 8 bases are shared with TRBD1. The CDR3 runs 14 residues. The germline gives CDR1 SQVTM, CDR2 ANQGSEA. The V and J ends lost 7 bases and 3 bases, in that order; junction bases with no gene match: 10. The CDR3 DNA is TGCAGCGCCCTGGGACAGGAAACTTACTATGGCTACACCTTC. Translating it yields CSALGQETYYGYTF.

A few counts support this clonotype. The chain has TRBV20-1 and TRBJ2-3; unclear D gene. The CDR3 has 12 residues. Trimming left V 0 bases short and J 3 bases short, with 4 bases between. From germline, CDR1 is DFQATT and CDR2 SNEGSKA (reference sequence). CDR3 residues: CSARDFTDTQYF. In nucleotides, the CDR3 is TGCAGTGCTAGAGATTTTACAGATACGCAGTATTTT.

This clonotype was detected many times. J is TRBJ1-1 and V is TRBV29-1, with D maybe TRBD1 (6 bases). Germline V gives CDR1 SQVTM, CDR2 ANQGSEA. This CDR3 contains 12 residues. V was clipped by 5 bases and J by 6 bases, with 13 bases between them. For the CDR3, the DNA is TGCAGCGTTCATAAAGGGGGGTCTGAAGCTTTCTTT. Amino acid sequence: CSVHKGGSEAFF.